One sample yielded the 31 T cell receptor beta chains listed below, sequenced in a study of vaccination and CD4 T cells after COVID-19. Sequencing of cultured CD4+ T cell DNA used the Oncomine TCR Beta short-read assay. TCRdb reanalysed the PCR reads using MiXCR and keeps one entry per CDR3 protein. The sample has over 20,000 distinct CDR3 sequences, under 55% seen once. Their antigens remain unidentified. Treatment here: approximately 11-day PBMC culture with coronavirus spike peptide pools or control peptides (ViraFEST assay). Sample: CD4+ T cells from blood, cultured in vitro. These receptors were taken from a human donor who had recovered from COVID-19.

The genes are TRBV28 and TRBJ1-2, with 9 bases fitting TRBD1. This CDR3 is built from 15 residues. The V gene end was trimmed by 6 bases and the J gene end by 8 bases; junction bases not matched to a gene: 13. Germline CDR1 MDHEN, CDR2 SYDVKM. DNA of the CDR3: TGTGCCAGCAGGCCCGCACTACAGGGGGCAAGGGGCTACACCTTC. Amino acids: CASRPALQGARGYTF.

The chain is built from TRBV7-9 and TRBJ2-2; D is possibly TRBD1 (5 bases). Germline CDR1 is SEHNR and CDR2 is FQNEAQ (reference sequence). Trimming stripped 2 bases from V and 2 bases from J, with 12 bases between. The CDR3 is 16 amino acids. The chain's CDR3 is CASSLRRQINTGELFF. The CDR3 coding sequence is TGTGCCAGCAGCTTACGGCGACAGATAAACACCGGGGAGCTGTTTTTT.

The chain links TRBV20-1 to TRBJ2-5; 9 nucleotides agree with TRBD1. Per the germline V gene, CDR1 is DFQATT and CDR2 is SNEGSKA (reference sequence). The trim removed 4 bases at V and 5 bases at J, leaving 8 bases unmatched. CDR3 length: 14 residues. CDR3: CSATPGQGSETQYF. In nucleotides, the CDR3 is TGCAGTGCTACCCCGGGACAGGGCTCGGAGACCCAGTACTTC.

The chain couples TRBV20-1 to TRBJ2-5, with D possibly being TRBD1 or TRBD2 (5 bases each). The CDR3 runs 13 residues. Trimming removed 0 bases at V and 4 bases at J, with 9 bases between. The germline CDR1 and CDR2 sequences are DFQATT and SNEGSKA (reference sequence). This CDR3 reads CSARDRAGETQYF. Here the CDR3 DNA reads TGCAGTGCTAGAGACAGGGCGGGAGAGACCCAGTACTTC.

The rearrangement uses TRBV30 and TRBJ2-5; D unresolved. Germline CDR1 and CDR2: GTSNPN and SVGIG (reference sequence). There are 13 residues in the CDR3. V was cut by 4 bases and J by 5 bases, with 14 bases left in between. DNA of the CDR3: TGTGCCTGGATAGGCCGGAGCCTCGAGACCCAGTACTTC. Protein: CAWIGRSLETQYF.

The chain couples TRBV6-1 to TRBJ1-6, with a possible D match to TRBD1 (6 bases). Trimming cost V 3 bases and J 2 bases, with 8 bases left between them. Germline values: CDR1 MNHNS, CDR2 SASEGT. CDR3 length equals 15 residues. The CDR3 DNA reads TGTGCCAGCAGTGAGCGGGACACCTATAATTCACCCCTCCACTTT. It encodes CASSERDTYNSPLHF.

The genes are TRBV20-1 and TRBJ2-1; 9 bases agree with TRBD2. The CDR3 consists of 16 residues. The trim removed 6 bases at V and 6 bases at J, leaving 15 bases unmatched. Germline loops: CDR1 DFQATT, CDR2 SNEGSKA (reference sequence). The CDR3 spells CSARSLRSGSRNEQFF. In DNA form, the CDR3 reads TGCAGTGCGAGGAGTCTTCGTAGCGGGAGTCGCAATGAGCAGTTCTTC.

V is TRBV24-1 and J is TRBJ2-5; either TRBD1 or TRBD2 may fit D (5 bases each). Germline-derived CDR1 and CDR2 are KGHDR and SFDVKD. V dropped 3 bases and J dropped 2 bases, with 12 bases sitting between them. This CDR3 is built from 15 residues. The CDR3 region has the DNA TGTGCCACCAGTGATGCCGGGACGGATCAAGAGACCCAGTACTTC. Translating it yields CATSDAGTDQETQYF.

CDR3 bases: TGCAGTGCCCCCAGGACCAGGGATACGCAGTATTTT. Translation gives CSAPRTRDTQYF. J is TRBJ2-3 and V is TRBV20-1, with D unclear. V was clipped by 6 bases and J by 6 bases, with 13 bases between them. CDR1 is DFQATT and CDR2 is SNEGSKA in the germline V gene (reference sequence). CDR3 length: 12 amino acids.

V and J are TRBV20-1 and TRBJ1-2; D might be TRBD1 (5 bases). Per the germline V gene, CDR1 is DFQATT and CDR2 is SNEGSKA (reference sequence). V was cut by 1 base and J by 3 bases, with 15 bases left in between. The length of the CDR3 is 15 residues. The CDR3 region has the DNA TGCAGTGCTAGAGCCCGGGGGGGTGGGGACTATGGCTACACCTTC. The encoded protein is CSARARGGGDYGYTF.

This clonotype has a handful of counts. The genes are TRBV20-1 and TRBJ2-3; possibly TRBD1 or TRBD2 for D (5 bases each). The germline gives CDR1 DFQATT, CDR2 SNEGSKA (reference sequence). The V end was cut by 5 bases, the J end by 6 bases, with 15 bases between. This CDR3 has 13 residues. CDR3 in DNA: TGCAGTGCTGAGCCTTTCGGGGCGGATACGCAGTATTTT. Its translation: CSAEPFGADTQYF.

The chain carries TRBV5-1 and TRBJ2-2; possibly TRBD2 for D (5 bases). Trimming took off 1 base at V and 7 bases at J, with 14 bases between the two ends. The CDR3 has 15 amino acids. Germline CDR1 reads SGHRS; CDR2 reads YFSETQ. Written as DNA, the CDR3 is TGCGCCAGCAGCTTGAGAACGGGAACGGGCGGGGAGCTGTTTTTT. Amino acid sequence: CASSLRTGTGGELFF.

In its sample, this clonotype was seen a few times. This chain links TRBV6-5 with TRBJ2-7; D call uncertain. The CDR3 spans 14 residues. Germline V gene data show CDR1 as MNHEY and CDR2 as SVGAGI. Trimming left V 0 bases short and J 3 bases short, with 9 bases between. In DNA, the CDR3 is TGTGCCAGCAGTTACTCGGCCCGAAACTACGAGCAGTACTTC. Protein: CASSYSARNYEQYF.

This chain joins TRBV19 and TRBJ2-7; no clear D. Germline-derived CDR1 and CDR2 are LNHDA and SQIVND (reference sequence). V was pared by 9 bases and J by 4 bases, with 16 bases between. The CDR3 has 13 amino acids. The CDR3 region has the DNA TGTGCCAGAGCCAACCGGGCCCTATACGAGCAGTACTTC. It yields the protein CARANRALYEQYF.

This chain links TRBV28 with TRBJ1-2; TRBD1 aligns across 10 bases. Germline V lookup: CDR1 MDHEN, CDR2 SYDVKM. Unmatched junction bases numbered 2, after V lost 5 bases and J lost 2 bases. The CDR3 loop spans 14 amino acids. CDR3 nucleotides: TGTGCCAGCAGTGGACAGGGGGTAAACTATGGCTACACCTTC. Protein product: CASSGQGVNYGYTF.

The gene calls are TRBV5-1 and TRBJ2-7; D unclear. V dropped 4 bases and J dropped 5 bases, with 13 bases sitting between them. Germline loops: CDR1 SGHRS, CDR2 YFSETQ. The CDR3 totals 13 residues. CDR3 nucleotide sequence: TGCGCCAGCAGCCCGGCTCCCCCCCACGAGCAGTACTTC. This translates into CASSPAPPHEQYF.

The gene calls are TRBV12-3 or TRBV12-4 and TRBJ1-2; D not certain. The V and J ends lost 6 bases and 7 bases respectively, with 21 bases between them. This CDR3 is built from 15 residues. The CDR3 here is CASSVRRSSTPGYTF. CDR3 DNA: TGTGCCAGCAGCGTCCGACGAAGTTCGACTCCTGGCTACACCTTC.

This clonotype was seen only a few times. This chain uses TRBV20-1 with TRBJ1-5; possibly TRBD1 for D (5 bases). This CDR3 region has 13 residues. CDR1 is DFQATT, CDR2 SNEGSKA, per germline (reference sequence). V was clipped by 1 base and J by 4 bases, with 8 bases between them. CDR3 nucleotides: TGCAGTGCTAGAGTATGGGGGAATCAGCCCCAGCATTTT. This gives the protein CSARVWGNQPQHF.

The chain uses TRBV11-3 and TRBJ2-1; the match to TRBD2 covers 14 bases. The CDR3 is made up of 16 amino acids. Germline CDR1 reads SGHNT; CDR2 reads YENEEA. With 8 bases clipped from V and 6 bases from J, the junction kept 9 bases outside the gene matches. The CDR3 region has the DNA TGTGCCAGCGGGAGGGGAGGGACTAGCGGGAGCAATGAGCAGTTCTTC. This translates into CASGRGGTSGSNEQFF.

The gene calls are TRBV5-1 and TRBJ2-2; TRBD1 might be the D (6 bases). The V and J ends lost 7 bases and 7 bases respectively, with 17 bases between them. Germline lookup yields CDR1 SGHRS and CDR2 YFSETQ. The CDR3 is 14 residues long. CDR3 sequence reads: CASEGGGANGELFF. The CDR3 nucleotides are TGCGCCAGCGAAGGTGGGGGCGCGAACGGGGAGCTGTTTTTT.

This clonotype was counted only a few times. The CDR3 sequence is CASSGSTSGSNEQFF. CDR3 nucleotide sequence: TGTGCCAGCAGTGGTTCGACTAGCGGGAGCAATGAGCAGTTCTTC. The chain links TRBV6-4 to TRBJ2-1, with 12 positions matching TRBD2. The V segment lost 4 bases and the J segment 6 bases; nucleotides outside the gene matches: 4. The length of the CDR3 is 15 residues. Germline-derived CDR1 and CDR2 are MRHNA and SNTAGT.

The chain's CDR3 is CASSYSHTGELFF. The CDR3 coding sequence is TGTGCCAGCAGTTACTCTCACACCGGGGAGCTGTTTTTT. The chain is built from TRBV6-5 and TRBJ2-2, with D uncertain. The CDR3 runs to 13 residues. Germline V CDR1 and CDR2: MNHEY, SVGAGI. Trimming shortened V by 0 bases and J by 3 bases, and 2 bases separated the two germline ends.

J is TRBJ2-7 and V is TRBV5-1; the D is unclear. The CDR3 is made up of 15 amino acids. Germline values: CDR1 SGHRS, CDR2 YFSETQ. The V and J ends lost 0 bases and 5 bases respectively, with 15 bases between them. CDR3 protein: CASSLGRPTLDEQYF. CDR3 nucleotide sequence: TGCGCCAGCAGCTTGGGTAGGCCTACCCTCGACGAGCAGTACTTC. The variable domain in full, completed from reference TRBV5-1 and TRBJ2-7, reads KAGVTQTPRYLIKTRGQQVTLSCSPISGHRSVSWYQQTPGQGLQFLFEYFSETQRNKGNFPGRFSGRQFSNSRSEMNVSTLELGDSALYLCASSLGRPTLDEQYFGPGTRLTVT.

The chain employs TRBV28 and TRBJ2-1; 7 positions agree with TRBD1. With V trimmed by 4 bases and J by 6 bases, 9 bases remained unmatched. Germline CDR1 is MDHEN and CDR2 is SYDVKM. The CDR3 loop spans 15 amino acids. CDR3 region: CASSSAATGLNEQFF. The CDR3 coding sequence is TGTGCCAGCAGTTCCGCCGCGACAGGGCTCAATGAGCAGTTCTTC.

This clonotype is medium-sized within its sample. V gene TRBV20-1 combines with J gene TRBJ1-1; 7 bases are shared with TRBD1. The V and J ends lost 1 base and 2 bases, in that order; junction bases with no gene match: 4. The CDR3 is made up of 14 amino acids. Germline V CDR1 and CDR2: DFQATT, SNEGSKA (reference sequence). CDR3 in amino acids: CSARAGTANTEAFF. The CDR3, as DNA: TGCAGTGCTAGAGCAGGGACAGCAAACACTGAAGCTTTCTTT.

The chain employs TRBV12-5 and TRBJ2-3, with D possibly TRBD1 on 6 matching bases. This CDR3 spans 15 amino acids. The V gene lost 6 bases and the J gene lost 3 bases, with 16 bases spanning the gap. From germline, CDR1 is LGHNT and CDR2 FRNRAP. DNA for the CDR3: TGTGCTAGTGGCCTATATGGGGGCGCAACAGATACGCAGTATTTT. Protein: CASGLYGGATDTQYF.

V is TRBV11-2 and J is TRBJ1-1, with a possible D match to TRBD1 (5 bases). Germline assignment: CDR1 SGHAT and CDR2 FQNNGV. CDR3 length: 16 residues. Trimming took off 2 bases at V and 2 bases at J, with 15 bases between the two ends. The CDR3 loop is CASSLKLWGDNTEAFF. For the CDR3, the DNA is TGTGCCAGCAGCTTAAAGTTATGGGGCGACAACACTGAAGCTTTCTTT.

This clonotype has just a few counts. V is TRBV2 and J is TRBJ2-2; D possibly corresponds to TRBD2 (6 bases). Trimming cost V 7 bases and J 8 bases, with 11 bases left between them. Germline loops: CDR1 SNHLY, CDR2 FYNNEI. The CDR3 totals 12 residues. In nucleotides, the CDR3 is TGTGCCAGCACGGCTAGCGCGGGGGAGCTGTTTTTT. Protein: CASTASAGELFF.

The chain carries TRBV19 and TRBJ1-2, with D possibly matching TRBD1 (5 bases). The germline V gene has CDR1 LNHDA and CDR2 SQIVND (reference sequence). V was cut by 5 bases and J by 2 bases, with 9 bases left in between. This CDR3 contains 13 residues. The CDR3 here is CASSPSGNYGYTF. In nucleotides, the CDR3 is TGTGCCAGTAGTCCCTCAGGGAACTATGGCTACACCTTC. Full variable domain (rest looked up from reference TRBV19 and TRBJ1-2): DGGITQSPKYLFRKEGQNVTLSCEQNLNHDAMYWYRQDPGQGLRLIYYSQIVNDFQKGDIAEGYSVSREKKESFPLTVTSAQKNPTAFYLCASSPSGNYGYTFGSGTRLTVV.

This chain uses TRBV2 with TRBJ2-5; D may be TRBD1 (5 bases). Germline V CDR1 and CDR2: SNHLY, FYNNEI. V was clipped by 4 bases and J by 4 bases, with 13 bases between them. CDR3 length: 14 residues. The CDR3 DNA follows: TGTGCCAGCAGTGGTCCCGGGCAGGGAGAGACCCAGTACTTC. This gives the protein CASSGPGQGETQYF.

This clonotype turned up a few times. The chain uses TRBV27 and TRBJ2-5; TRBD2 matches 16 bases. Per the germline V gene, CDR1 is MNHEY and CDR2 is SMNVEV (reference sequence). CDR3 size: 19 residues. The V and J ends lost 6 bases and 5 bases, in that order; junction bases with no gene match: 15. CDR3 in amino acids: CASRQTGTSGRAAIETQYF. The CDR3 nucleotides read TGTGCCAGCAGACAGACCGGGACTAGCGGGAGGGCCGCGATCGAGACCCAGTACTTC.